These T cell receptor beta chains were read from a single sample in a study of T cell changes during pregnancy in multiple sclerosis. Profiling relied on immunoSEQ multiplex PCR, and the TCRdb table lists in-frame clones only, not all of them. The sample contains 55,000 to 70,000 clones, around 91% of which appear only once. Sequencing used peripheral blood, obtained in the third trimester of pregnancy. Every receptor here comes from a female donor in good health, enrolled as a control in a pregnancy study. CDR3s include the opening cysteine and the closing phenylalanine or tryptophan. Only part of the rows carry a size: once, few, many, or a class if the clone is expanded.

size,length,V,CDR3
NA,13,TRBV6-1,CASSEVGRVGYTF
once,15,TRBV6-5,CASSYDYPNTGELFF
few,15,TRBV5-1,CASSLDGQVYTEAFF
NA,14,TRBV28,CASSPGGSNQPQHF
NA,13,TRBV7-6,CASSWQVYNEQFF
NA,16,TRBV4-3,CASRAQKTGGGETQYF
once,13,TRBV18,CASSPEFDQPQHF
NA,14,TRBV7-2,CASSQTALPYEQYF
NA,12,TRBV5-1,CASKREGEKLFF
NA,16,TRBV4-1,CASSRGSGGNTGELFF
NA,14,TRBV28,CASTPGGANYGYTF
NA,16,TRBV4-2,CASSQDSQGIPDTQYF
NA,14,TRBV7-6,CASSFRGGQGEQYF
once,15,TRBV7-3,CASSLNPDRDLRYTF
NA,14,TRBV28,CASRVTGTNSPLHF
NA,16,TRBV4-1,CASSQDPRRVGNTIYF
NA,12,TRBV27,CASSSGGGLWYF
NA,15,TRBV2,CASSVYLGTSNEQFF
few,12,TRBV4-2,CASSQVDTEQFF
NA,14,TRBV11-3,CASSYRGGTGELFF
NA,15,TRBV6-5,CASSYSNTAGTEAFF
NA,14,TRBV5-4,CASSLFATLYGYTF
once,17,TRBV7-2,CASSLKKERILYNEQFF
NA,12,TRBV12-5,CASGFSGQKQYF
NA,15,TRBV6-6,CASSFPGTASHEQYF
once,15,TRBV19,CASSIAGRRAYEQYF